The clone carrying this TCR delta chain was counted only a few times. A read error likely explains this, since a far larger clone differs by one base. The CDR3 spans 19 residues. The germline V gene encodes CDR1 GEAIGNYY and CDR2 EKD. The data belong to a study of gamma-delta chains in newborns, infants, children. TCRdb reran clone calling via CATT on the reads. The sample holds 4,000 to 5,000 delta-chain clones, 2.5% to 3.5% seen once. The chain carries TRDV2 and TRDJ3, with 12 bases identical to TRDD3. The sample consisted of blood. The receptor's source is a child who was a newborn, infant or young child, either healthy, febrile or measles-vaccinated (not recorded which). CDR3 amino acids: CACDTLGDTSSWDARQMFF. As DNA, the CDR3 is TGTGCCTGTGACACTCTGGGGGATACGAGCTCCTGGGACGCCCGACAGATGTTTTTC.